Below, 25 T cell receptor beta chains from the same sample are listed, as sequenced in a study of T-cell reconstitution after alpha-beta-depleted transplantation in children listed by TCRdb under 2016. In the paper's terms, the treatment or condition label means: allogeneic hematopoietic cell transplantation with graft depleted of TCRalphabeta T cells and CD19 B cells. Preparation of the library involved PCR. TCRdb records Illumina HiSeq 2500 as the sequencer. To normalize quantification of the TCRbeta repertoire, the TCR libraries were built with molecular barcoding that relied on unique molecular identifiers. TCRdb itself trimmed the public reads at Q25 with fastp, ran MiXCR and retained productive beta chains. CDR3 protein duplicates are merged, each entry listing the most common genes and DNA. A total of 500,000 to 650,000 distinct CDR3 sequences appear in this sample, about an eighth of them only once. The ten largest account for 14% of the sample.

Specimen: PBMCs, mostly from graft donor cells, collected 180 days after TCRalphabeta/CD19-depleted stem cell transplant. These receptors all come from a female patient aged 2 to 10 who had a stem cell transplant for aplastic anemia, so the T cells may come from the graft donor.

The chain is built from TRBV7-2 and TRBJ2-3, with a weak D call TRBD1 (5 bases). Germline V gives CDR1 SGHTA, CDR2 FQGNSA. This CDR3 is 14 amino acids long. The V end was cut by 6 bases, the J end by 1 base, with 11 bases between. DNA for the CDR3: TGTGCCAGCAGGCGAAAGACAGGCACAGATACGCAGTATTTT. This encodes CASRRKTGTDTQYF.

This chain links TRBV6-2 or TRBV6-3 with TRBJ1-5; TRBD1 is a possible D gene (5 bases). CDR1 and CDR2 from the germline V gene are MNHEY and SVGEGT. V lost 2 bases to trimming and J lost 7 bases, with 15 bases between them. The CDR3 totals 15 residues. The chain's CDR3 is CASSYATGSRQPQHF. The CDR3 nucleotides read TGTGCCAGCAGTTACGCCACAGGTTCAAGGCAGCCCCAGCATTTT.

This chain connects TRBV29-1 to TRBJ2-3; TRBD2 aligns across 9 bases. CDR1 and CDR2 (germline): SQVTM, ANQGSEA. The CDR3 spans 15 residues. The J segment lost 4 bases and the V segment lost 7 bases, leaving 12 bases of the junction unmatched. For the CDR3, the DNA is TGCAGCGCAGGGGCTAGCGGGATTAGTGCAGATACGCAGTATTTT. This codes for CSAGASGISADTQYF.

This clonotype was seen at least ten times. V and J are TRBV9 and TRBJ2-1; D unresolved. Per germline, CDR1 SGDLS and CDR2 YYNGEE. Trimming cost V 3 bases and J 0 bases, with 4 bases left between them. The CDR3 loop spans 13 amino acids. The CDR3 region is CASSGYSYNEQFF. For the CDR3, the DNA is TGTGCCAGCAGCGGGTACTCCTACAATGAGCAGTTCTTC.

The CDR3 is CASSFLRATNEKLFF. Here the CDR3 DNA reads TGTGCCAGCAGTTTCTTGAGGGCAACTAATGAAAAACTGTTTTTT. The chain is built from TRBV28 and TRBJ1-4; D gene ambiguous. Trimming shortened V by 3 bases and J by 0 bases, and 8 bases separated the two germline ends. The germline V gene encodes CDR1 MDHEN and CDR2 SYDVKM. The CDR3 is 15 residues long.

This chain connects TRBV15 to TRBJ2-5; D tentatively fits TRBD1 or TRBD2 (6 bases each). V lost 0 bases and J lost 5, with 13 bases in between. This CDR3 has 15 amino acids. CDR1 is LNHNV, CDR2 YYDKDF, per germline (reference sequence). The chain's CDR3 is CATSRDWGAGETQYF. The CDR3, as DNA: TGTGCCACCAGCAGAGATTGGGGGGCCGGGGAGACCCAGTACTTC.

A few counts support this clonotype. The DNA for the CDR3 is TGTGCCAGCAGCCCCAGGGACAGGGCTTGGTACACTGAAGCTTTCTTT. Its translation: CASSPRDRAWYTEAFF. The chain uses TRBV3-1 and TRBJ1-1; 9 bases match TRBD1. With V trimmed by 4 bases and J by 3 bases, 9 bases remained unmatched. The CDR3 contains 16 residues. Germline CDR1 is LGHDT and CDR2 is YNNKEL (reference sequence).

This clonotype was seen more than once but under ten times. The chain is built from TRBV10-3 and TRBJ2-7; D is unresolved. Germline CDR1 is ENHRY and CDR2 is SYGVKD. V was clipped by 2 bases and J by 1 base, with 9 bases between them. This CDR3 is built from 14 residues. CDR3 amino acids: CAISEETKSYEQYF. In DNA form, the CDR3 reads TGTGCCATCAGTGAGGAAACAAAATCCTACGAGCAGTACTTC.

The rearrangement uses TRBV20-1 and TRBJ1-2, with 8 nucleotides matching TRBD1. Germline-derived CDR1 and CDR2 are DFQATT and SNEGSKA (reference sequence). V dropped 3 bases and J dropped 8; count of bases not matched to a gene: 11. CDR3 length equals 14 residues. The CDR3 DNA follows: TGCAGTGCTAGTAATCAATCAGGGGGCACGGGCTACACCTTC. This translates into CSASNQSGGTGYTF.

The chain couples TRBV5-1 to TRBJ2-1; a possible D gene is TRBD1 (6 bases). Trimming cost V 0 bases and J 0 bases, with 10 bases left between them. The germline CDR1 and CDR2 sequences are SGHRS and YFSETQ. The CDR3 consists of 16 residues. CDR3 in amino acids: CASSLVLGASYNEQFF. The CDR3 nucleotides are TGCGCCAGCAGCTTGGTGCTGGGGGCCTCCTACAATGAGCAGTTCTTC.

This clonotype was recorded a few times. This sequence joins TRBV27 and TRBJ1-2; 9 bases align to TRBD1. Germline assignment: CDR1 MNHEY and CDR2 SMNVEV (reference sequence). The CDR3 has 14 residues. J gave up 4 bases and V 3 bases, and 3 bases lay outside the gene matches. The CDR3 DNA follows: TGTGCCAGCAGTTTGCGGGACAGGGCCTATGGCTACACCTTC. This encodes CASSLRDRAYGYTF.

The chain joins TRBV7-2 to TRBJ1-1; 10 bases map to TRBD1. The CDR3 covers 16 residues. CDR1 is SGHTA, CDR2 FQGNSA, per germline. V gave up 5 bases and J gave up 3 bases; unmatched junction bases: 9. CDR3 nucleotide sequence: TGTGCCAGCAGCCAAAGACAGGGGGCGGCGGACACTGAAGCTTTCTTT. This sequence encodes CASSQRQGAADTEAFF.

In its sample, this clonotype was seen a few times. The V call is TRBV7-2, the J call TRBJ2-1; 12 nucleotides agree with TRBD2. V lost 1 base and J lost 10; bases outside the gene matches: 5. Germline assignment: CDR1 SGHTA and CDR2 FQGNSA. CDR3 size: 15 residues. CDR3 residues: CASSLGTSGNWEQFF. The DNA for the CDR3 is TGTGCCAGCAGCTTAGGGACTAGCGGGAACTGGGAGCAGTTCTTC. Full variable domain (outside the CDR3, taken from reference TRBV7-2 and TRBJ2-1): GAGVSQSPSNKVTEKGKDVELRCDPISGHTALYWYRQSLGQGLEFLIYFQGNSAPDKSGLPSDRFSAERTGGSVSTLTIQRTQQEDSAVYLCASSLGTSGNWEQFFGPGTRLTVL.

V and J are TRBV12-3 or TRBV12-4 and TRBJ2-5; a possible D gene is TRBD2 (6 bases). V was trimmed by 6 bases and J by 5 bases, leaving 16 bases between them. There are 14 residues in the CDR3. CDR3 bases: TGTGCCAGCAGGCCTCTAGCGACGGTGGAGACCCAGTACTTC. Its translation is CASRPLATVETQYF.

This clonotype was recorded at least ten times. The chain has TRBV12-3 or TRBV12-4 and TRBJ1-4, with TRBD1 matching over 7 bases. The CDR3 runs to 14 residues. V shed 5 bases and J 4 bases; nucleotides not matched to a gene: 4. The CDR3 DNA reads as TGTGCCAGCAGTCACAGGGGCCATAATGAAAAACTGTTTTTT. It encodes CASSHRGHNEKLFF.

This clonotype was counted only a few times. The chain joins TRBV12-3 or TRBV12-4 to TRBJ2-5, with a tentative D call TRBD1 (8 bases). The CDR3 runs to 15 residues. Trimming took off 7 bases at V and 1 base at J, with 16 bases between the two ends. The CDR3, as DNA: TGTGCCAGCAACCCGACAGGGGAGGGCCAAGAGACCCAGTACTTC. It is translated as CASNPTGEGQETQYF.

This clonotype was observed a single time. Mismatch with germline at one junction end may stem from a read error. The chain uses TRBV12-3 or TRBV12-4 and TRBJ2-6, with no clear D. CDR3 length: 12 residues. CDR3 coding DNA: TGTGCCAGCAGTACCAAGGCCAACGGCCTGACTTTC. It is translated as CASSTKANGLTF.

The genes are TRBV4-1 and TRBJ2-1; D is undetermined. Germline CDR1 reads MGHRA; CDR2 reads YSYEKL. V was shortened by 2 bases and J by 5 bases, with 7 bases between the two germline ends. There are 13 residues in the CDR3. CDR3 protein: CASSQRTHNEQFF. As DNA, the CDR3 is TGCGCCAGCAGCCAAAGGACCCACAATGAGCAGTTCTTC.

This clonotype came up a few times. The chain uses TRBV7-9 and TRBJ2-7, with 7 nucleotides matching TRBD1. The trim removed 1 base at V and 5 bases at J, leaving 8 bases unmatched. The length of the CDR3 is 15 residues. Per the germline V gene, CDR1 is SEHNR and CDR2 is FQNEAQ (reference sequence). In nucleotides, the CDR3 is TGTGCCAGCAGCTTAGGGCACAGGGGAGTCGACGAGCAGTACTTC. This codes for CASSLGHRGVDEQYF.

This chain links TRBV6-5 with TRBJ1-6; 10 bases align to TRBD1. The CDR3 is 17 residues long. J lost 1 base, V lost 2 bases, and 2 bases had no gene match. CDR1 is MNHEY, CDR2 SVGAGI, per germline. The CDR3 DNA reads as TGTGCCAGCAGTTACCAGGACAGGGGGTCCTATAATTCACCCCTCCACTTT. The encoded protein is CASSYQDRGSYNSPLHF.

This clonotype appeared many times. The chain has TRBV7-2 and TRBJ2-7; 9 nucleotides line up with TRBD1. The CDR3 length is 15 residues. Trimming took 5 bases from V and 5 from J; bases not matched to a gene: 10. Germline V gives CDR1 SGHTA, CDR2 FQGNSA. CDR3 nucleotide sequence: TGTGCCAGCAGCAGAGACAGGGGGAAGGGAGACGAGCAGTACTTC. It is translated as CASSRDRGKGDEQYF.

This clonotype was counted ten times or more. The chain combines TRBV12-3 or TRBV12-4 with TRBJ2-5; a possible D gene is TRBD1 (6 bases). The CDR3 runs 14 residues. Trimming removed 5 bases at V and 2 bases at J, with 12 bases between. The CDR3 loop reads CASSPRTVQETQYF. CDR3 DNA: TGTGCCAGCAGTCCTAGGACAGTTCAAGAGACCCAGTACTTC.

The chain combines TRBV6-2 or TRBV6-3 with TRBJ1-1, with a weak D call TRBD1 (6 bases). CDR1 and CDR2 (germline): MNHEY, SVGEGT. CDR3 length: 16 residues. V lost 5 bases and J lost 3, with 19 bases in between. DNA for the CDR3: TGTGCCAGCAGTAATATTCGGAACAGGGTGGACACTGAAGCTTTCTTT. Its translation: CASSNIRNRVDTEAFF.

A few counts support this clonotype. The chain recombines TRBV20-1 with TRBJ2-1; TRBD2 might be the D (6 bases). Germline assignment: CDR1 DFQATT and CDR2 SNEGSKA (reference sequence). Trimming took 5 bases from V and 9 from J, leaving 17 bases between them. CDR3 length equals 13 residues. CDR3 sequence: CSAGPGQRAEQFF. Here the CDR3 DNA reads TGCAGTGCTGGCCCTGGCCAGCGGGCTGAGCAGTTCTTC.

This clonotype was seen only a few times. The chain uses TRBV3-1 and TRBJ2-3; TRBD2 agrees at 8 bases. The J segment lost 4 bases and the V segment lost 5 bases, leaving 5 bases of the junction unmatched. The CDR3 runs 14 residues. The germline V gene has CDR1 LGHDT and CDR2 YNNKEL (reference sequence). The CDR3 is CASSESGSADTQYF. CDR3 bases: TGTGCCAGCAGCGAGAGCGGGAGCGCAGATACGCAGTATTTT.